Shown below are 32 T cell receptor beta chains from a single sample sequenced in a study of preoperative IRX-2 immunotherapy in early breast cancer. This sample's treatment: preoperative locoregional IRX-2 cytokine immunotherapy. Data came from immunoSEQ multiplex PCR; TCRdb stores just in-frame clones and leaves some out. The table records roughly 27,000 clones, 65% to 85% of them present only once. Specimen: lymph node tissue, collected before IRX-2 immunotherapy. The receptors were sampled from a human donor with breast cancer.

About this clone: One end of the junction does not line up with germline, which may come from a read error. V and J are TRBV6-8 and TRBJ2-3, with D perhaps TRBD2 (5 bases). Per the germline V gene, CDR1 is MNHGY and CDR2 is SAAAGT. This CDR3 region has 13 residues. DNA for the CDR3: TGTGCCATCAGTGCGGGCGACCTGGATACGCAGTATTTT. It translates to CAISAGDLDTQYF.

The J gene is TRBJ2-2, the V gene TRBV6-8; D is uncertain. V was cut by 6 bases and J by 1 base, with 9 bases left in between. The CDR3 totals 14 residues. Germline CDR1 is MNHGY and CDR2 is SAAAGT. CDR3 sequence: CASRHWGNTGELFF. The CDR3 nucleotides read TGTGCCAGCAGGCATTGGGGGAACACCGGGGAGCTGTTTTTT.

The chain couples TRBV11-3 to TRBJ1-5; 8 nucleotides match TRBD1. V trimming: 4 bases; J trimming: 7 bases; junction bases outside the gene matches: 15. The germline CDR1 and CDR2 sequences are SGHNT and YENEEA. CDR3 length: 17 residues. CDR3 region: CASSSTRRTGTGQPQHF. The CDR3 DNA follows: TGTGCCAGCAGCTCCACGCGGCGGACAGGGACGGGACAGCCCCAGCATTTT.

J is TRBJ1-6 and V is TRBV6-8; no firm D call. Trimming shortened V by 6 bases and J by 4 bases, and 10 bases separated the two germline ends. The CDR3 loop spans 14 amino acids. CDR1 is MNHGY, CDR2 SAAAGT, per germline. CDR3 loop: CASSQVGYNSPLHF. The CDR3 region has the DNA TGTGCCAGCAGCCAGGTAGGTTATAATTCACCCCTCCACTTT.

The chain is built from TRBV7-1 and TRBJ2-2; D is possibly TRBD2 (5 bases). TRBV7-1 is designated an ORF whose function remains uncertain. V lost 4 bases and J 7 bases, leaving 28 bases between the germline ends. This CDR3 region has 19 residues. CDR3 region: CASSLDPLLGSGSGGELFF. The CDR3 bases are TGTGCCAGCAGCTTAGATCCGCTTCTGGGCTCGGGGAGCGGCGGGGAGCTGTTTTTT.

This chain connects TRBV5-1 to TRBJ2-7, with D perhaps matching TRBD1 (6 bases). The germline V gene has CDR1 SGHRS and CDR2 YFSETQ. The V end was cut by 1 base, the J end by 3 bases, with 11 bases between. The CDR3 has 14 residues. The CDR3 region has the DNA TGCGCCAGCAGCTTGCAGGGGCAGGGCTACGAGCAGTACTTC. Translated, it gives CASSLQGQGYEQYF.

The chain has TRBV6-8 and TRBJ1-2, with 10 bases that match TRBD1. V was pared by 6 bases and J by 4 bases, with 5 bases of the junction left unmatched. From germline, CDR1 is MNHGY and CDR2 SAAAGT. This CDR3 region has 14 residues. CDR3 region: CASRSGTGVYGYTF. The CDR3 DNA follows: TGTGCCAGCAGATCCGGGACAGGGGTCTATGGCTACACCTTC.

J is TRBJ2-7 and V is TRBV7-1; 9 bases match TRBD1. TRBV7-1 is treated as an ORF (open reading frame) with a function not yet certain. This CDR3 has 15 residues. V dropped 4 bases and J dropped 5; count of bases not matched to a gene: 9. CDR3 coding DNA: TGTGCCAGCAGCTTTAGGGGGACAGGGAACAACGAGCAGTACTTC. As protein: CASSFRGTGNNEQYF.

The CDR3: CATKQEPGRAFF. Here the CDR3 DNA reads TGTGCCACTAAGCAGGAACCCGGTCGGGCTTTCTTT. The chain uses TRBV19 and TRBJ1-1, with D unresolved. Trimming shortened V by 10 bases and J by 11 bases, and 20 bases separated the two germline ends. From germline, CDR1 is LNHDA and CDR2 SQIVND (reference sequence). The CDR3 is 12 residues long.

This clone was found a few times. The rearrangement joins TRBV28 to TRBJ2-7; 8 bases line up with TRBD1. The V and J ends lost 6 bases and 6 bases, in that order; junction bases with no gene match: 10. The CDR3 runs 14 residues. From germline, CDR1 is MDHEN and CDR2 SYDVKM. This CDR3 reads CASRAVDRVGEQYF. DNA of the CDR3: TGTGCCAGCAGGGCTGTGGACAGGGTCGGCGAGCAGTACTTC.

This clone was observed a few times. The chain recombines TRBV11-3 with TRBJ1-5, with D possibly being TRBD1 (5 bases). The CDR3 totals 19 residues. Germline values: CDR1 SGHNT, CDR2 YENEEA. V was shortened by 3 bases and J by 0 bases, with 21 bases between the two germline ends. Written as DNA, the CDR3 is TGTGCCAGCAGCTTGGGGGACGACGGACTTTATCCTAGCAATCAGCCCCAGCATTTT. This sequence encodes CASSLGDDGLYPSNQPQHF.

This chain joins TRBV12-5 and TRBJ2-7, with D possibly TRBD2 on 5 matching bases. Germline assignment: CDR1 LGHNT and CDR2 FRNRAP. CDR3 length equals 11 residues. The CDR3 nucleotides read TGTGTCAGCCGTGGGAGCTACGAGCAGTACTTC. Translating gives CVSRGSYEQYF.

As DNA, the CDR3 is TGTGCCAGCAGTGAAGACGTCGAGGGGGTTGTTTACAATGAGCAGTTCTTC. It encodes CASSEDVEGVVYNEQFF. This rearrangement joins TRBV6-1 to TRBJ2-1, with D possibly matching TRBD1 (6 bases). The CDR3 covers 17 residues. CDR1 and CDR2 from the germline V gene are MNHNS and SASEGT. The V gene lost 1 base and the J gene lost 4 bases, with 17 bases spanning the gap.

The V gene is TRBV14, the J gene TRBJ1-1; D not resolved. The germline V gene encodes CDR1 SGHDN and CDR2 FVKESK. V lost 1 base, J lost 6 bases, and 9 bases lay in between. This CDR3 contains 13 residues. CDR3 DNA: TGTGCCAGCAGCCAAGCCCGTCTTTCTGAAGCTTTCTTT. Its protein product is CASSQARLSEAFF.

The rearrangement links TRBV7-6 to TRBJ1-2; perhaps TRBD1 as D (6 bases). Germline CDR1 and CDR2: SGHVS and FNYEAQ. V lost 5 bases to trimming and J lost 8 bases, with 18 bases between them. This CDR3 is 14 amino acids long. CDR3 DNA sequence: TGTGCCAGCAGCCAGGGGTCAATCCGAGGGGGCTACACCTTC. Protein product: CASSQGSIRGGYTF.

The chain is built from TRBV6-8 and TRBJ2-6; tentatively, D is TRBD1 (6 bases). The CDR3 runs 15 residues. Trimming stripped 4 bases from V and 3 bases from J, with 10 bases between. CDR1 is MNHGY and CDR2 is SAAAGT in the germline V gene. This CDR3 reads CASSSQGYGANVLTF. The CDR3 DNA follows: TGTGCCAGCAGTTCCCAGGGGTATGGGGCCAACGTCCTGACTTTC.

This chain links TRBV7-6 with TRBJ1-2; perhaps TRBD1 as D (5 bases). CDR1 SGHVS and CDR2 FNYEAQ come from the germline V gene. This CDR3 region has 16 residues. Deletions cut 5 bases from V and 0 bases from J, with 16 bases between. The chain's CDR3 is CASSQGPRDSNYGYTF. Written as DNA, the CDR3 is TGTGCCAGCAGCCAAGGACCTCGGGACTCTAACTATGGCTACACCTTC.

The rearrangement uses TRBV28 and TRBJ1-4; 7 bases agree with TRBD1. V lost 2 bases, J lost 5 bases, and 5 bases stayed unmatched. The CDR3 spans 15 residues. Germline values: CDR1 MDHEN, CDR2 SYDVKM. CDR3 DNA sequence: TGTGCCAGCAGTTTACCCGGGACAGAAAATGAAAAACTGTTTTTT. It yields the protein CASSLPGTENEKLFF. The full variable domain, completed using reference TRBV28 and TRBJ1-4, is DVKVTQSSRYLVKRTGEKVFLECVQDMDHENMFWYRQDPGLGLRLIYFSYDVKMKEKGDIPEGYSVSREKKERFSLILESASTNQTSMYLCASSLPGTENEKLFFGSGTQLSVL.

The chain links TRBV6-8 to TRBJ1-3, with D unclear. The CDR3 spans 14 residues. The germline V and J ends were trimmed by 6 bases and 0 bases, with 9 bases remaining between them. Germline V gene lookup returns CDR1 MNHGY and CDR2 SAAAGT. CDR3 bases: TGTGCCAGCAGCTTTGACACCTCTGGAAACACCATATATTTT. It encodes CASSFDTSGNTIYF.

The gene calls are TRBV6-8 and TRBJ1-2; no clear D gene. The germline V gene has CDR1 MNHGY and CDR2 SAAAGT. This CDR3 region has 12 residues. V was clipped by 10 bases and J by 3 bases, with 12 bases between them. Written as DNA, the CDR3 is TGTGCCATCAACTCAATTTACTATGGCTACACCTTC. Protein: CAINSIYYGYTF.

V and J are TRBV5-1 and TRBJ2-5, with 13 bases aligning to TRBD2. Germline values: CDR1 SGHRS, CDR2 YFSETQ. V was pared by 3 bases and J by 4 bases, with 12 bases of the junction left unmatched. The length of the CDR3 is 18 residues. CDR3 bases: TGCGCCAGCAGCTCAACTCCCCTTACTAGCGGGGGGGGAGAGACCCAGTACTTC. Amino acids: CASSSTPLTSGGGETQYF.

This clone was seen once. The junction and the germline gene differ at one end; a read error may be behind it. J is TRBJ1-6 and V is TRBV6-8; no clear D. Germline values: CDR1 MNHGY, CDR2 SAAAGT. The CDR3 has 16 residues. The CDR3 DNA is TGTGCCATCAGTGGGCCGGGCCGCACCTCTGATTCACCCCTCCACTTT. As protein: CAISGPGRTSDSPLHF.

This chain uses TRBV29-1 with TRBJ2-7, with TRBD2 as a possible D gene (6 bases). This CDR3 has 13 residues. Per germline, CDR1 SQVTM and CDR2 ANQGSEA. The ends were cut back, 7 bases at V and 0 bases at J, with 13 bases in the middle. The CDR3 bases are TGCAGCGCCGGGGCCGGGAGCTCCTACGAGCAGTACTTC. Its protein is CSAGAGSSYEQYF.

The sample holds one count of this clone. This chain connects TRBV22-1 to TRBJ2-7; the DNA was not compared with TRBD2, the D call given in the table. TRBV22-1 is given as a pseudogene. The CDR3 runs 13 residues. CDR3 coding DNA: TGTGCCAGCAGTCCCGGCGGCAAATACGAGCAGTACTTC. This codes for CASSPGGKYEQYF.

The gene calls are TRBV5-1 and TRBJ2-7; tentatively, D is TRBD1 (5 bases). The CDR3 is 14 amino acids. Deletions cut 4 bases from V and 2 bases from J, with 13 bases between. Germline values: CDR1 SGHRS, CDR2 YFSETQ. The CDR3 reads CASSDRTRPYEQYF. The CDR3 nucleotides read TGCGCCAGCAGCGACCGGACACGGCCCTACGAGCAGTACTTC. The full variable domain, completed using reference TRBV5-1 and TRBJ2-7, is KAGVTQTPRYLIKTRGQQVTLSCSPISGHRSVSWYQQTPGQGLQFLFEYFSETQRNKGNFPGRFSGRQFSNSRSEMNVSTLELGDSALYLCASSDRTRPYEQYFGPGTRLTVT.

This chain uses TRBV23-1 with TRBJ1-2, with TRBD1 matching 10 bases. TRBV23-1 counts as an open reading frame of uncertain function. There are 14 residues in the CDR3. The V and J ends lost 6 bases and 4 bases, in that order; junction bases with no gene match: 5. The CDR3, as DNA: TGCGCCAGCAGCCAAGGGGACAGGGGCTATGGCTACACCTTC. It encodes CASSQGDRGYGYTF.

The chain links TRBV28 to TRBJ1-6; 7 positions match TRBD1. CDR3 length: 16 amino acids. CDR1 and CDR2 (germline): MDHEN, SYDVKM. Losses at the gene ends were 6 bases for V and 7 bases for J; bases not matched to a gene: 12. The CDR3 region has the DNA TGTGCCAGCAGCTACCAACAGGGGACGGGCAATTCACCCCTCCACTTT. Translating gives CASSYQQGTGNSPLHF.

The V gene is TRBV5-1, the J gene TRBJ2-7; D ambiguous. This CDR3 has 16 amino acids. V lost 0 bases and J 2 bases, leaving 15 bases between the germline ends. CDR1 is SGHRS, CDR2 YFSETQ, per germline. The CDR3 region is CASSLDRGLEAYEQYF. DNA of the CDR3: TGCGCCAGCAGCTTGGACAGAGGTTTAGAGGCCTACGAGCAGTACTTC.

This chain joins TRBV6-8 and TRBJ2-5; D tentatively reads TRBD1 or TRBD2 (6 bases each). V was pared by 5 bases and J by 4 bases, with 20 bases between. CDR3 size: 16 residues. Germline CDR1 is MNHGY and CDR2 is SAAAGT. The DNA of the CDR3 is TGTGCCAGCAGTGGCGGCCGGGGGCAGAGGAGAGAGACCCAGTACTTC. Its protein product is CASSGGRGQRRETQYF.

This sequence joins TRBV19 and TRBJ1-6, with D maybe TRBD1 (6 bases). This CDR3 has 16 amino acids. Trimming removed 4 bases at V and 8 bases at J, with 18 bases between. Germline V gene data show CDR1 as LNHDA and CDR2 as SQIVND (reference sequence). In DNA form, the CDR3 reads TGTGCCAGTAGTAGGGGATCAACAGGGCTTGATTCACCCCTCCACTTT. Protein product: CASSRGSTGLDSPLHF. The whole variable domain, filled in from reference TRBV19 and TRBJ1-6, reads DGGITQSPKYLFRKEGQNVTLSCEQNLNHDAMYWYRQDPGQGLRLIYYSQIVNDFQKGDIAEGYSVSREKKESFPLTVTSAQKNPTAFYLCASSRGSTGLDSPLHFGNGTRLTVT.

V gene TRBV7-1 combines with J gene TRBJ2-5; 7 nucleotides align to TRBD1. TRBV7-1 is identified as an open reading frame with a role that is uncertain. V trimming: 5 bases; J trimming: 3 bases; junction bases outside the gene matches: 3. CDR3 length equals 13 residues. The CDR3 spells CASSRDREETQYF. As DNA, the CDR3 is TGTGCCAGCAGCCGGGACAGAGAAGAGACCCAGTACTTC.

The rearrangement uses TRBV11-3 and TRBJ2-4; tentative D call: TRBD1 (5 bases). Trimming took off 2 bases at V and 7 bases at J, with 15 bases between the two ends. The germline V gene encodes CDR1 SGHNT and CDR2 YENEEA. This CDR3 is built from 15 residues. CDR3 coding DNA: TGTGCCAGCAGCTTATTGCAGGGCGTAGGGAACATTCAGTACTTC. Translated, it gives CASSLLQGVGNIQYF.